This T cell receptor (beta chain) was sequenced during a study of blood T cell repertoires in COVID-19. The overall study: The origin of the acute and convalescent COVID-19 samples was the United States, Italy and Spain. Nucleic acid was either cDNA or gDNA, and it came from T cells, B-cell-depleted T cells, or PBMCs.

This clone was observed once. As processed by the authors: Amplified reference gene primers provided the basis for estimating nucleated cell counts. TCRdb's table, derived via immunoSEQ multiplex PCR, lists solely in-frame clones and lacks some. That table gives V, J and clone size, and the DNA gave D and trimming. The data hold 90,000 to 150,000 clones, with roughly 83% observed a single time. The sequenced sample was peripheral blood. The TCR comes from an elderly woman with acute or convalescent COVID-19.

The CDR3 DNA reads as TGCAGCGTCGCAGAGGGGGGGGGCAGCGAGCAGTACTTC. It yields the protein CSVAEGGGSEQYF. This chain joins TRBV29-1 and TRBJ2-7; D is possibly TRBD2 (7 bases). Germline CDR1 and CDR2: SQVTM and ANQGSEA. Trimming took 6 bases from V and 6 from J, leaving 18 bases between them. CDR3 length: 13 amino acids.